These 5 T cell receptor beta chains came from one sample sequenced in a study of regulatory T cells in long-lasting Graves disease. Indicated time point: persistent/refractory GD, antithyroid drugs over 5 years with positive TRAb. RNA isolated from PBMCs was used to make the TCR library. The TCR beta library used iRepertoire HTBI primers with Arm-PCR amplification of CDR3. TCRdb analysed the multiplex PCR reads with MiXCR anew, one entry per CDR3 protein. This sample carries about 430,000 distinct CDR3 sequences, under 25% of them seen once, and the ten largest clones take roughly an eighth. The specimen was peripheral blood mononuclear cells (PBMCs), collected when the disease was refractory, from a patient treated with antithyroid drugs. These receptors were taken from a female donor with Graves disease.

This chain links TRBV15 with TRBJ1-5, with TRBD1 as a possible D gene (5 bases). Germline-derived CDR1 and CDR2 are LNHNV and YYDKDF (reference sequence). The CDR3 runs 16 residues. V was pared by 0 bases and J by 4 bases, with 13 bases between. The CDR3 loop is CATSRDKQGWNQPQHF. CDR3 nucleotide sequence: TGTGCCACCAGCAGAGATAAGCAGGGTTGGAATCAGCCCCAGCATTTT.

This rearrangement joins TRBV7-9 to TRBJ1-1; TRBD1 is a possible D gene (5 bases). The CDR3 runs to 14 residues. Per the germline V gene, CDR1 is SEHNR and CDR2 is FQNEAQ (reference sequence). The V gene lost 5 bases and the J gene lost 5 bases, with 15 bases spanning the gap. The CDR3 coding sequence is TGTGCCAGCAGCCAACCATTTCGGGGGACTGAAGCTTTCTTT. Amino acid sequence: CASSQPFRGTEAFF.

This clonotype was detected ten times or more. V is TRBV2 and J is TRBJ2-5, with a weak D call TRBD1 (6 bases). V was trimmed by 6 bases and J by 1 base, leaving 15 bases between them. Germline loops: CDR1 SNHLY, CDR2 FYNNEI. There are 15 residues in the CDR3. This CDR3 is CASRPQGSRQETQYF. The CDR3 nucleotides are TGTGCCAGCAGACCGCAGGGGTCCCGCCAAGAGACCCAGTACTTC.

This clonotype was counted many times. This rearrangement joins TRBV6-1 to TRBJ1-2; TRBD1 aligns across 8 bases. V was pared by 6 bases and J by 2 bases, with 20 bases of the junction left unmatched. Germline CDR1 reads MNHNS; CDR2 reads SASEGT. This CDR3 has 19 residues. The CDR3 sequence is CASSPTSVRGDRWNYGYTF. In DNA, the CDR3 is TGTGCCAGCAGCCCCACCTCAGTACGTGGGGACAGGTGGAACTATGGCTACACCTTC.

The chain uses TRBV7-9 and TRBJ2-7; 7 bases agree with TRBD2. CDR1 is SEHNR, CDR2 FQNEAQ, per germline (reference sequence). V was clipped by 8 bases and J by 6 bases; unmatched bases: 19. This CDR3 contains 16 residues. For the CDR3, the DNA is TGTGCCAGCGGCGACAGACTAGCCTTACATCTCGCCGAGCAGTACTTC. This encodes CASGDRLALHLAEQYF.